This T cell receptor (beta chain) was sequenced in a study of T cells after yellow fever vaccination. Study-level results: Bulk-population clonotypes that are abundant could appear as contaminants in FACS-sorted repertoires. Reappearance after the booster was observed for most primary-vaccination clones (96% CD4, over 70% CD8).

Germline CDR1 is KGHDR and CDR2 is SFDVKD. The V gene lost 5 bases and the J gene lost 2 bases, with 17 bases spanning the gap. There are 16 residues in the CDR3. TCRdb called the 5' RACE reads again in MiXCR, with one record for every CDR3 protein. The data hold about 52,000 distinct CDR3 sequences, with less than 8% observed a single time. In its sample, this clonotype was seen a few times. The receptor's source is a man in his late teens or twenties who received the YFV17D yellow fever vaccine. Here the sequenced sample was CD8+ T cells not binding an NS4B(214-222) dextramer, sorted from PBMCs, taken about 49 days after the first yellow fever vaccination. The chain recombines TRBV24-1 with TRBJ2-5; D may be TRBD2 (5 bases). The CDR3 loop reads CATSGLIEGKQETQYF. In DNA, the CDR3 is TGTGCCACCAGTGGTTTAATAGAGGGTAAACAAGAGACCCAGTACTTC.